This T cell receptor beta chain was sequenced during a study of blood T cell repertoires in COVID-19. Study background: Donors in the United States, Italy and Spain gave samples during acute or convalescent COVID-19.

The germline V gene has CDR1 SGHAT and CDR2 FQNNGV. This CDR3 spans 15 amino acids. V was pared by 1 base and J by 3 bases, with 5 bases of the junction left unmatched. Authors' methods: Amplification with reference gene primers provided the estimates of nucleated cell counts. Some clones are missing from TCRdb's copy, which holds only in-frame ones; the method was immunoSEQ multiplex PCR. The V and J calls and clone size are taken from that table; D and trimming were inferred from the DNA. This sample has more than 250,000 clones, with 87% found just once. The sequence came from a woman aged 40-49 years who had recovered from COVID-19. The chain uses TRBV11-2 and TRBJ2-7; 8 positions match TRBD1. The sequencing input was PBMCs or T cells enriched from blood (not recorded which). CDR3 coding DNA: TGTGCCAGCAGCTTAGGGGCAGGGGGCTTCTACGAGCAGTACTTC. Protein sequence: CASSLGAGGFYEQYF.